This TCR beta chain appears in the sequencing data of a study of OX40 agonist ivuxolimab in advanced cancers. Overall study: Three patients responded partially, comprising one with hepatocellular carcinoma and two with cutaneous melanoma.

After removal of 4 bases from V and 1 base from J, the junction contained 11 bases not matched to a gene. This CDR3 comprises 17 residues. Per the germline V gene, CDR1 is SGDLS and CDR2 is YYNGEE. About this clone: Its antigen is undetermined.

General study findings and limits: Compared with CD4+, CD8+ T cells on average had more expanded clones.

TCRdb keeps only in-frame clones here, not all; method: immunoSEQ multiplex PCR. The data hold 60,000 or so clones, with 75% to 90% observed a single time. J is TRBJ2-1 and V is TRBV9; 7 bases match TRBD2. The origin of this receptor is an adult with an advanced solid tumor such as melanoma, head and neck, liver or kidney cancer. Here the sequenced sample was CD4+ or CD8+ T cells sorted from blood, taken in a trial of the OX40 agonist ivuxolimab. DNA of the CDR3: TGTGCCAGCAGCCGAACTGCTAGCGGTTCATCCTACAATGAGCAGTTCTTC. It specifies CASSRTASGSSYNEQFF. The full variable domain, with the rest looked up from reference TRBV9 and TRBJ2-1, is DSGVTQTPKHLITATGQRVTLRCSPRSGDLSVYWYQQSLDQGLQFLIQYYNGEERAKGNILERFSAQQFPDLHSELNLSSLELGDSALYFCASSRTASGSSYNEQFFGPGTRLTVL.